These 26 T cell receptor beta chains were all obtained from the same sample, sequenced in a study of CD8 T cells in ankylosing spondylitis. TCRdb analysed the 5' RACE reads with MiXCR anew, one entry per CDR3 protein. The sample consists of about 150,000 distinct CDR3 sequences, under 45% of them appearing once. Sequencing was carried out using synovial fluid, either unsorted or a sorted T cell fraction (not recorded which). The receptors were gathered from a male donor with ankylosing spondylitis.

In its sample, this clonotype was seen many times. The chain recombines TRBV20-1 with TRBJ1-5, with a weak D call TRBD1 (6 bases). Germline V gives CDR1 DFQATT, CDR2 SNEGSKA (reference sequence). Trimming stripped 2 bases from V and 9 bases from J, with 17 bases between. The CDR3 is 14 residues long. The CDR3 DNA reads TGCAGTGCTAGATCGGACAGTCCGGGACTGCCCCAGCATTTT. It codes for CSARSDSPGLPQHF.

The CDR3 loop reads CASSLEGLMNTEAFF. The CDR3 nucleotides read TGTGCCAGCTCACTAGAGGGACTAATGAACACTGAAGCTTTCTTT. The chain links TRBV18 to TRBJ1-1, with D possibly being TRBD1 (5 bases). CDR1 KGHSH and CDR2 LQKENI come from the germline V gene. Trimming removed 4 bases from V and 0 bases from J, with 12 bases in between. This CDR3 has 15 residues.

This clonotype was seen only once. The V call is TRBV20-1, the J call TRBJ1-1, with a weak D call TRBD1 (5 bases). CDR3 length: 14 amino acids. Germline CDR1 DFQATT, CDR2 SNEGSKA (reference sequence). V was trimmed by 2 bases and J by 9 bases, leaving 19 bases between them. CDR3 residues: CSARNPQEPRQAFF. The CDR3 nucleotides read TGCAGTGCTAGAAATCCACAGGAGCCCCGGCAAGCTTTCTTT.

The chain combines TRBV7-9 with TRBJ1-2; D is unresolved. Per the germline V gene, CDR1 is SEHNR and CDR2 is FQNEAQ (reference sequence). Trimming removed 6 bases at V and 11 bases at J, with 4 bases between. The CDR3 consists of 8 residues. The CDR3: CASRPYTF. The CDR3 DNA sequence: TGTGCCAGCAGACCGTACACCTTC.

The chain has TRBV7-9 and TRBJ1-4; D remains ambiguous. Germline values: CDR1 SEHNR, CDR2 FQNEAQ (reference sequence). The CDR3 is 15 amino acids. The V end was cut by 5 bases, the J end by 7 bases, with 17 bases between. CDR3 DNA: TGTGCCAGCAGCAATCTCCCCCACCCCCCTGAAAAACTGTTTTTT. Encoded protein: CASSNLPHPPEKLFF.

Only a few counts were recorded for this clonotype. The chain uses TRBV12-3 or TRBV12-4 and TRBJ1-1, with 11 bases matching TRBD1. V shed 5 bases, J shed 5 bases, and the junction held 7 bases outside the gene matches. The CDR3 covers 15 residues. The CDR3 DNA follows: TGTGCCAGCAGTCCCCGGGACAGGGGGTTTACTGAAGCTTTCTTT. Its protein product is CASSPRDRGFTEAFF.

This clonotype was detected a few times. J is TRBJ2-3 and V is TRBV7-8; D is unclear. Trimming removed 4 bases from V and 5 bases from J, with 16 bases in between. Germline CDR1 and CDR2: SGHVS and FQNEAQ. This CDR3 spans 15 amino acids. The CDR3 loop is CASSSVAALIDTQYF. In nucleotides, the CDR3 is TGTGCCAGCAGCTCCGTTGCGGCGCTCATAGATACGCAGTATTTT.

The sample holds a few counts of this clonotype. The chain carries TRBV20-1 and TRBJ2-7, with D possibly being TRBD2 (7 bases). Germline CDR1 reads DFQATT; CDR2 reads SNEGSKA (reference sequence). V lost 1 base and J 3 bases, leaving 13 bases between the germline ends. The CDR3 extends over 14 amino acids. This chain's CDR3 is CSARAGEGNYEQYF. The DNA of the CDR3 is TGCAGTGCTAGAGCAGGGGAGGGGAACTACGAGCAGTACTTC.

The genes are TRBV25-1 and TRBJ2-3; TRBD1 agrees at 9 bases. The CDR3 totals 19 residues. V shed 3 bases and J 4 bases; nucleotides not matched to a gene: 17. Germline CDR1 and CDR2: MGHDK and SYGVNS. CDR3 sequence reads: CASSDGQGFVWWDSDTQYF. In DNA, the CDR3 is TGTGCCAGCAGTGACGGACAGGGGTTCGTGTGGTGGGATTCAGATACGCAGTATTTT.

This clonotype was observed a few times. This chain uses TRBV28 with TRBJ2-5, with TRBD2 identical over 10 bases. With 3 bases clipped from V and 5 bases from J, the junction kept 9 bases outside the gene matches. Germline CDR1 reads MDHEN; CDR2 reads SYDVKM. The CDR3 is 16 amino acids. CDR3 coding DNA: TGTGCCAGCAGTTTCGGGCTAGCGGGAGATATGGAGACCCAGTACTTC. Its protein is CASSFGLAGDMETQYF.

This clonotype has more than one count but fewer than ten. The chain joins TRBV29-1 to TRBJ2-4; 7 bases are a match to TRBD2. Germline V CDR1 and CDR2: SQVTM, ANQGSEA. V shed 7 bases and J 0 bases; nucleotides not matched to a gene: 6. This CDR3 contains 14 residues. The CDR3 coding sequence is TGCAGCGCCCGGGGGGACTTAGCCAAAAACATTCAGTACTTC. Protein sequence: CSARGDLAKNIQYF.

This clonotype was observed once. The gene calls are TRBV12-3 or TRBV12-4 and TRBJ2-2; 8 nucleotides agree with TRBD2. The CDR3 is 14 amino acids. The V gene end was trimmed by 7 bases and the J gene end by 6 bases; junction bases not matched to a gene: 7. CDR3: CASTAGGTAGELFF. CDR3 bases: TGTGCCAGCACCGCGGGAGGAACTGCCGGGGAGCTGTTTTTT.

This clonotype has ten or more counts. This chain's CDR3 is CASSLGYNEQFF. DNA of the CDR3: TGTGCCAGCAGCCTTGGGTACAATGAGCAGTTCTTC. The chain is built from TRBV9 and TRBJ2-1; D not certain. Between the trimmed V and J ends, which lost 4 bases and 4 bases, there was a span of 6 bases. The CDR3 covers 12 residues. Per the germline V gene, CDR1 is SGDLS and CDR2 is YYNGEE.

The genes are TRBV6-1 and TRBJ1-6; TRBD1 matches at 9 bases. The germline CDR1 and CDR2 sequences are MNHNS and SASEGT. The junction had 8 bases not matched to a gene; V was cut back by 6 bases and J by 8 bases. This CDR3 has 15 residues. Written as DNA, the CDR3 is TGTGCCAGCAGCCCAGGGACAGGGACGTATTCACCCCTCCACTTT. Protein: CASSPGTGTYSPLHF.

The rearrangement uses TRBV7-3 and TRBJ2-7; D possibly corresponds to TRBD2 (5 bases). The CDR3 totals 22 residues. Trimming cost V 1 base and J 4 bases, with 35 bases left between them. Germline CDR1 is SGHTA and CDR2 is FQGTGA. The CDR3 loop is CASSLRVAGDFESGGGPYEQYF. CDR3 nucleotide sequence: TGTGCCAGCAGCTTAAGAGTGGCAGGAGACTTCGAGTCAGGAGGTGGGCCTTACGAGCAGTACTTC.

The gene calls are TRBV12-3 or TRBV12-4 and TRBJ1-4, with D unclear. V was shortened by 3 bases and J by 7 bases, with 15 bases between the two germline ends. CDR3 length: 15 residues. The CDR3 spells CASSFVAAHLEKLFF. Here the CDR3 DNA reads TGTGCCAGCAGTTTCGTGGCAGCCCACCTTGAAAAACTGTTTTTT.

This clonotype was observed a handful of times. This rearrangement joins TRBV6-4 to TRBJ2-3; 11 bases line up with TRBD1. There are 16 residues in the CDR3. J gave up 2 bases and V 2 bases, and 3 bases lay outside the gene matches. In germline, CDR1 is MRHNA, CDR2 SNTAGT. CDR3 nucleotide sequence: TGTGCCAGCAGTGACGGGACAGGGGGAGACACAGATACGCAGTATTTT. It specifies CASSDGTGGDTDTQYF.

The CDR3 sequence is CASSTGRGGAETQYF. For the CDR3, the DNA is TGTGCCAGCAGTACAGGGCGAGGAGGGGCAGAGACCCAGTACTTC. The chain recombines TRBV6-1 with TRBJ2-5, with D perhaps TRBD1 or TRBD2 (6 bases each). The CDR3 extends over 15 amino acids. Germline values: CDR1 MNHNS, CDR2 SASEGT. V lost 5 bases, J lost 4 bases, and 17 bases lay in between.

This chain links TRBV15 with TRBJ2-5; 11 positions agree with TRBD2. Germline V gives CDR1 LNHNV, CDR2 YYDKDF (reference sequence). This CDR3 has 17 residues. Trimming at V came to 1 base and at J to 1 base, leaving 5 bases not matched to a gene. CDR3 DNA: TGTGCCACCAGCAGAGTGTCTAGCGGGAGGTCCCAAGAGACCCAGTACTTC. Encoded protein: CATSRVSSGRSQETQYF.

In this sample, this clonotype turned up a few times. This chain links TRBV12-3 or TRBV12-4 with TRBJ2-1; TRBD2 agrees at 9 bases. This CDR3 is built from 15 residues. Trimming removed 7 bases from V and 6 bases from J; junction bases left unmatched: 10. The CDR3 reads CASNIAGEDGNEQFF. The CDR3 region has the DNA TGTGCCAGCAATATAGCGGGAGAAGATGGCAATGAGCAGTTCTTC.

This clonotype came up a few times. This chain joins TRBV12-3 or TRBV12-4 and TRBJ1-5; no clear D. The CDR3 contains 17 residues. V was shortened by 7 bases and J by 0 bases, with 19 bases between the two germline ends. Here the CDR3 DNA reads TGTGCCAGCATTAAAGGTCTAAGAGACGATAGCAATCAGCCCCAGCATTTT. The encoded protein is CASIKGLRDDSNQPQHF.

The CDR3 bases are TGTGCCAGCAGCGATACACCGATTCGGCAGTTCTTC. This translates into CASSDTPIRQFF. The J gene is TRBJ2-1, the V gene TRBV12-3 or TRBV12-4; D unclear. This CDR3 spans 12 amino acids. The V end was cut by 6 bases, the J end by 12 bases, with 15 bases between.

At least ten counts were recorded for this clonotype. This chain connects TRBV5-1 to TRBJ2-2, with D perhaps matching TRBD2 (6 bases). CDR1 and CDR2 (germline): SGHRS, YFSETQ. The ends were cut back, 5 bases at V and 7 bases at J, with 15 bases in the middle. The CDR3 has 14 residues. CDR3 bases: TGCGCCAGCAGTTTACCGGGGGAAAGCGGGGAGCTGTTTTTT. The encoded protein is CASSLPGESGELFF.

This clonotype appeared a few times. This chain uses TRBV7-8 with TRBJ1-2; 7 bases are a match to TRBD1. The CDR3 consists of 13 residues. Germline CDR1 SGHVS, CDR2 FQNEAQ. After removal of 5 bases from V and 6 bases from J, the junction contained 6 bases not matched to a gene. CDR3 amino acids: CASSVRQGDGYTF. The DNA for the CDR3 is TGTGCCAGCAGCGTAAGACAGGGAGATGGCTACACCTTC.

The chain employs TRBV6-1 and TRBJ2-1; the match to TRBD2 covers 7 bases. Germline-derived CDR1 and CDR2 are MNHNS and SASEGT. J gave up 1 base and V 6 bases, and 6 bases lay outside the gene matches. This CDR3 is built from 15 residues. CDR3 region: CASSPGTISYNEQFF. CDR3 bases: TGTGCCAGCAGCCCTGGGACTATTTCCTACAATGAGCAGTTCTTC.

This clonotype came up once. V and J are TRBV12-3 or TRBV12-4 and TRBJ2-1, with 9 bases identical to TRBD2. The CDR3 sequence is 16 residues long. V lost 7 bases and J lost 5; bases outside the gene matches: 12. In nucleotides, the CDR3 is TGTGCCAGCACCCCCTTGTCTAGCGGGGACAACAATGAGCAGTTCTTC. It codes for CASTPLSSGDNNEQFF.